This paragraph covers one T cell receptor beta chain sequence. Its antigen is currently unknown. The sample is drawn from a study of cytomegalovirus exposure and HLA in healthy donors. Study in general: Early released data comprised some 85 million unique TCRs from HLA-typed donors. Study-wide findings and caveats: Relative to equally common others, HLA-associated TCR beta chains showed greater clonal expansion in a later analysis. The authors later linked a missense DCLRE1C variant to TCR beta V- and J-gene trimming.

A multiplex PCR was run with 60 Vbeta primers and 13 Jbeta primers. The table came from immunoSEQ multiplex PCR; TCRdb's copy has only in-frame clones and leaves some out. This sample has about 190,000 clones, with 70% to 80% found just once. The sample was PBMCs. This clonotype was obtained from a woman aged 25 to 39 in good health and CMV-seropositive.

CDR3 sequence: CASLRSYDFSGNTIYF. The CDR3 region has the DNA TGTGCCAGCCTCAGATCTTACGACTTCTCTGGAAACACCATATATTTT. The chain is built from TRBV5-6 and TRBJ1-3; no definite D call. V was clipped by 7 bases and J by 0 bases, with 17 bases between them. CDR3 length: 16 amino acids. Germline V gene sequence: CDR1 SGHDT, CDR2 YYEEEE.